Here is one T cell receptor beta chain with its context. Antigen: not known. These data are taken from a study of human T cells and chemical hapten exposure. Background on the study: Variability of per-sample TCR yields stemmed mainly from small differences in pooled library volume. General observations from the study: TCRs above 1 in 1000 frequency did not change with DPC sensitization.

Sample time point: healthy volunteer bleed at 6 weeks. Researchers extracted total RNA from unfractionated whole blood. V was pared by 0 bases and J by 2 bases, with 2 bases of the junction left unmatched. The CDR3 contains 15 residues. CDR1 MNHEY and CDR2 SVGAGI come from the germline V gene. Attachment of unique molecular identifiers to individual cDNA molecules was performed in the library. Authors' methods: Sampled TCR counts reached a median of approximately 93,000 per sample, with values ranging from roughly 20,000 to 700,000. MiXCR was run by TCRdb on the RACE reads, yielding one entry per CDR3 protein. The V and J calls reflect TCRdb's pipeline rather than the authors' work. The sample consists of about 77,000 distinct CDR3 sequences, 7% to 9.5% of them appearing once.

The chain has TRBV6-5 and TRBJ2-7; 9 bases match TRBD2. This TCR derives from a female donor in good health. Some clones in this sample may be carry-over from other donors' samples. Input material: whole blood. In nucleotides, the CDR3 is TGTGCCAGCAGTTACTCGGCTAGCGGGACCTACGAGCAGTACTTC. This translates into CASSYSASGTYEQYF.